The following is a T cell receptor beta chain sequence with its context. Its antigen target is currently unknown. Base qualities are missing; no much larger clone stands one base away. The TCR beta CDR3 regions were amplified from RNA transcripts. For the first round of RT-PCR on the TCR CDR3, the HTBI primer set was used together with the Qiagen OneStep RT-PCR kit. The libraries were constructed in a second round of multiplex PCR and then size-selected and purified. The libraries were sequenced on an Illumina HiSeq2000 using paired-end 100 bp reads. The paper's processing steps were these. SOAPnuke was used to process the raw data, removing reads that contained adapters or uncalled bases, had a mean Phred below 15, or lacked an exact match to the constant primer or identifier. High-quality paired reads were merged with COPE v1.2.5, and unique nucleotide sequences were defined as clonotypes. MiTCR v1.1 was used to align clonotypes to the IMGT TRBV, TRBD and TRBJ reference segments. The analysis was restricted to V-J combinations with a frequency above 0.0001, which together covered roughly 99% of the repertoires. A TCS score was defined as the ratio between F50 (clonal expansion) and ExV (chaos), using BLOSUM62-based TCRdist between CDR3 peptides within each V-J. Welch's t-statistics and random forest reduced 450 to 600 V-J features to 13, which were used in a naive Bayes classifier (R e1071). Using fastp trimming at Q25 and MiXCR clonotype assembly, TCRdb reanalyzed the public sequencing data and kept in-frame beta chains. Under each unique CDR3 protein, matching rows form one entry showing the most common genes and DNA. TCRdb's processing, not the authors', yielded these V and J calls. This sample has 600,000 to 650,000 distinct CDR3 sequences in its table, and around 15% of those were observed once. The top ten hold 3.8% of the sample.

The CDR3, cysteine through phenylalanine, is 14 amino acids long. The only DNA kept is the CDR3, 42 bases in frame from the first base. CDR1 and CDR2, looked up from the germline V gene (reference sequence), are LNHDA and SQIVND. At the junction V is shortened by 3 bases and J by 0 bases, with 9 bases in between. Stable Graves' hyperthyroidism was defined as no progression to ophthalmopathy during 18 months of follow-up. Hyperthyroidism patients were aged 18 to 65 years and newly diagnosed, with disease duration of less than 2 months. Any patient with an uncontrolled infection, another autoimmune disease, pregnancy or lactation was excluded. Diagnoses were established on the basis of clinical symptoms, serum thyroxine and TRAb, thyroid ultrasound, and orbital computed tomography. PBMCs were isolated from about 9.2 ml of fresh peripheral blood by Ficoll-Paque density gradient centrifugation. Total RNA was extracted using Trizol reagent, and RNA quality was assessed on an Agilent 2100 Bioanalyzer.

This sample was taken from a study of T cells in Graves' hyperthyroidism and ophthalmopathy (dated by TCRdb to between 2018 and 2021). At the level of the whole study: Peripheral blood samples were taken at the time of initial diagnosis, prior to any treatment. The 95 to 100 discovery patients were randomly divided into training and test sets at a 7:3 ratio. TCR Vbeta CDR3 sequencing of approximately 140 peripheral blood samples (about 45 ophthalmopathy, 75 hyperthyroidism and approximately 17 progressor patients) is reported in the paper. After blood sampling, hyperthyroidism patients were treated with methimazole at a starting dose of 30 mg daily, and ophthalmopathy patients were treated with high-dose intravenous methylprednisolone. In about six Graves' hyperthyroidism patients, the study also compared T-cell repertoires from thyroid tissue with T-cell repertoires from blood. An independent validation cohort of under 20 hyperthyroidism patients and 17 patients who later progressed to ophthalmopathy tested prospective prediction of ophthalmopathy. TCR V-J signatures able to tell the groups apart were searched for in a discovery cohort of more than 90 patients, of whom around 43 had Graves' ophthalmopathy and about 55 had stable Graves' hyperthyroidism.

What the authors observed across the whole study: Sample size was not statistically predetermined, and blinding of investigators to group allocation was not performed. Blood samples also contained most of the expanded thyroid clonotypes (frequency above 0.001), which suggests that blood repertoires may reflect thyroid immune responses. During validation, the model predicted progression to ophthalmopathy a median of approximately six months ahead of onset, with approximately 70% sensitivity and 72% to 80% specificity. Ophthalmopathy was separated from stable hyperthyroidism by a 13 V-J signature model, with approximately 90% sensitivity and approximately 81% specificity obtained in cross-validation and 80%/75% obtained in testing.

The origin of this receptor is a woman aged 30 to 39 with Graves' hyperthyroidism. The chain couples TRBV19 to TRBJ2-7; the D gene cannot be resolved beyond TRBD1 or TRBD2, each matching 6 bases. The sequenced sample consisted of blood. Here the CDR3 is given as CASSMPGASYEQYF. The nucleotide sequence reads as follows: TGTGCCAGTAGTATGCCGGGGGCCTCCTACGAGCAGTACTTC.